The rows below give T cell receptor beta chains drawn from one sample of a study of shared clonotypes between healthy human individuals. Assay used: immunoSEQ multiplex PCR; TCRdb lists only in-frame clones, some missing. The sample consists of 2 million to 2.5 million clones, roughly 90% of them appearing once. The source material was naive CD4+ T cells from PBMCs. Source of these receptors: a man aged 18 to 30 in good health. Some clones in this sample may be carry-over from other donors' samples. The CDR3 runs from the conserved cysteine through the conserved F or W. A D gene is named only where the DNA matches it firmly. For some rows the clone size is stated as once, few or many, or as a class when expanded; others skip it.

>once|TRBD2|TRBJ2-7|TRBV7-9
TGTGCCAGCAGCTTCCCTAGCGGGAGGTGGTACGAGCAGTACTTC
CASSFPSGRWYEQYF
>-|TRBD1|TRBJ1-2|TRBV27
TGTGCCAGCAGGAGGGACAGAGATGGCTACACCTTC
CASRRDRDGYTF
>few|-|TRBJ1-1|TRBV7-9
TGTGCCAGCAGCTTATTAGGCGGTGGACAGATGGGAGCTTTCTTT
CASSLLGGGQMGAFF
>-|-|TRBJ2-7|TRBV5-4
TGTGCCAGCAGCTTGGATCCCCCTGGCGAGCAGTACTTC
CASSLDPPGEQYF
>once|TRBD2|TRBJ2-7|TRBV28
TGTGCCAGCAGTTTTCCTCTAGCGGGAGGGCCCATCAGGTCCTACGAGCAGTACTTC
CASSFPLAGGPIRSYEQYF
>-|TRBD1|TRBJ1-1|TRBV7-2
TGTGCCAGCAGCCCGACAGGGATTGAAGCTTTCTTT
CASSPTGIEAFF
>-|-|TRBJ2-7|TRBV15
TGTGCCACCAGCAGAGATCCGGGGGTGGAAGAGCAGTACTTC
CATSRDPGVEEQYF
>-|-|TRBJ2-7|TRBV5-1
TGCGCCAGCAGTTACGGGATTTCCACGTCCGGCTACGAGCAGTACTTC
CASSYGISTSGYEQYF
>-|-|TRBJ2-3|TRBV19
TGTGCCAGTAGTAGGGCAGGGCCCTGGGATACGCAGTATTTT
CASSRAGPWDTQYF
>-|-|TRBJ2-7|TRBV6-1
TGTGCCAGCAGTGCAGTAGCGGAAAGCTCCTACGAGCAGTACTTC
CASSAVAESSYEQYF
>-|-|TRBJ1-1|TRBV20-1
TGCAGTGCTAGAGGGGCACCTGAAGCTTTCTTT
CSARGAPEAFF
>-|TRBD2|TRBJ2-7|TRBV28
TGTGCCAGCAGGGGGGGGACTAGGGGCCCCTACGAGCAGTACTTC
CASRGGTRGPYEQYF
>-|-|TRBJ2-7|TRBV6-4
TGTGCCATCGGCAGGGGCTCCCTCGAGCAGTACTTC
CAIGRGSLEQYF
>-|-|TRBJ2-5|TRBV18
TGTGCCAGCTCACCACCTAGCGCAGAGACCCAGTACTTC
CASSPPSAETQYF
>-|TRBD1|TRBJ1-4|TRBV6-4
TGTGCCAGCAGTTCGGACAGGGCCGGTGAAAAACTGTTTTTT
CASSSDRAGEKLFF
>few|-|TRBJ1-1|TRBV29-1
TGCAGCGTTGTTCCAGGGATTGAAGCTTTCTTT
CSVVPGIEAFF
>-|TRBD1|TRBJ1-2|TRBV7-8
TGTGCCAGCAGCTTAGTAGGTCAGGGGGTTAACTATGGCTACACCTTC
CASSLVGQGVNYGYTF
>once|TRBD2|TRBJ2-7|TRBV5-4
TGTGCCAGCAGCTCCATCTTCGCGGGGAGGGACTCCTACGAGCAGTACTTC
CASSSIFAGRDSYEQYF
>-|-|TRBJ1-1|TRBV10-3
TGTGCCATCAGCACGGGACCGACTGGCGGTGAAGCTTTCTTT
CAISTGPTGGEAFF
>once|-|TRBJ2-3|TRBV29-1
TGCAGCGTTGTAGCGGTATCTAGCACAGATACGCAGTATTTT
CSVVAVSSTDTQYF
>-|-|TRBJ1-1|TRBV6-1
TGTGCCAGCAGTCGAACGATGAGCACTGAAGCTTTCTTT
CASSRTMSTEAFF
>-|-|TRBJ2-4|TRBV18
TGTGCCAGCTCACCGCAGGAGGTACAAAACATTCAGTACTTC
CASSPQEVQNIQYF
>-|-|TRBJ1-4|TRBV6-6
TGTGCCAGCAGCCCGGGACGGACCTTGCTTTCTGAAAAACTGTTTTTT
CASSPGRTLLSEKLFF
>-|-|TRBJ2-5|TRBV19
TGTGCCAGTAGTACCCCCCGGGACGGAGGACAAGAGACCCAGTACTTC
CASSTPRDGGQETQYF
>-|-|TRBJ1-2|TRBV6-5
TGTGCCAGCAGCCAGACCCCTCGGATTTATGGCTACACCTTC
CASSQTPRIYGYTF
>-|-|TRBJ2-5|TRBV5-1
TGCGCCAGCAGCTTGGTCCCGAGGGAGACCCAGTACTTC
CASSLVPRETQYF
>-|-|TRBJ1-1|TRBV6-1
TGTGCCAGCAGTGAAAGGGGGAACACTGAAGCTTTCTTT
CASSERGNTEAFF
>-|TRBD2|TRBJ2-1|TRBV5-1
TGCGCCAGCAGCTTGAGGAGTGGGACTAGCGGGATGGGTGAGCAGTTCTTC
CASSLRSGTSGMGEQFF
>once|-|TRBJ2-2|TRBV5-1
TGCGCCAGCAGCTTCTTAGGACAGAACACCGGGGAGCTGTTTTTT
CASSFLGQNTGELFF
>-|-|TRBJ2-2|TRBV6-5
TGTGCCAGCAGTTACTCTTTCACCGGGGAGCTGTTTTTT
CASSYSFTGELFF
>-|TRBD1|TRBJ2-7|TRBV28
TGTGCCAGCAGCGCGACCTCCGGGACAGGAAAGTCCTACGAGCAGTACTTC
CASSATSGTGKSYEQYF
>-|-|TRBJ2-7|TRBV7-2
TGTGCCAGCAGCCCCAGGGGCGGGCTCTGGAGGCAGTACTTC
CASSPRGGLWRQYF